This T cell receptor (beta chain) originates from a study of response to subunit inactivated influenza vaccine. General study results and limits: Authors suggested few new T cells are recruited by each seasonal influenza vaccination.

TCRdb re-derived calls from the RT-PCR reads in MiXCR, one entry per CDR3 protein. Among roughly 520,000 distinct CDR3 sequences listed, 25% were seen once. This CDR3 has 14 amino acids. Germline V gene lookup returns CDR1 KGHSH and CDR2 LQKENI. Trimming removed 2 bases at V and 3 bases at J, with 7 bases between. This clonotype was detected many times. The antigen is not known. The V and J genes are TRBV18 and TRBJ2-2; no reliable D call. The TCR comes from a man aged 45-65 years who received an inactivated influenza vaccine. The sequencing here drew on CD4+ T cells sorted from PBMCs, taken approximately 5 days after vaccination. The CDR3 here is CASSPGIDTGELFF. CDR3 in DNA: TGTGCCAGCTCACCAGGAATTGACACCGGGGAGCTGTTTTTT.